Each of the 6 T cell receptor beta chains below was sequenced from the same sample in a study of identical twins. MiXCR was run by TCRdb on the 5' RACE reads, yielding one entry per CDR3 protein. This table holds 150,000 or so distinct CDR3 sequences, around 3.6% found once. Specimen: memory T cells sorted from blood. The origin of the receptors is a man aged 18 to 29 in good health.

This clonotype has at least ten counts. The chain recombines TRBV29-1 with TRBJ2-1, with D possibly matching TRBD1 (6 bases). Looked up from germline, CDR1 is SQVTM and CDR2 is ANQGSEA. The CDR3 contains 13 residues. Trimming removed 5 bases at V and 10 bases at J, with 18 bases between. The CDR3 coding sequence is TGCAGCGTTCAATCTACAGGGAATGGAGAGCAGTTCTTC. It is translated as CSVQSTGNGEQFF.

As concerns this clonotype: A read error may be the cause here, since a much bigger clone is one base away. It is likely a read error, because the conserved phenylalanine at the end of the CDR3 is missing. The genes are TRBV3-1 and TRBJ1-1; D call uncertain. Trimming took off 4 bases at V and 5 bases at J, with 8 bases between the two ends. The germline gives CDR1 LGHDT, CDR2 YNNKEL (reference sequence). The CDR3 is 12 amino acids. The CDR3 DNA reads TGTGCCAGCAGCCGGTTAGGGACTGAAGCTTTCTGT. It encodes CASSRLGTEAFC.

Ten or more counts support this clonotype. V usage is TRBV29-1 and J usage is TRBJ1-1, with D possibly matching TRBD1 (5 bases). The length of the CDR3 is 11 residues. Germline V CDR1 and CDR2: SQVTM, ANQGSEA. The V gene lost 4 bases and the J gene lost 3 bases, with 6 bases spanning the gap. The DNA for the CDR3 is TGCAGCGTTGTGACAGACACTGAAGCTTTCTTT. It is translated as CSVVTDTEAFF.

This clonotype came up many times. The J gene is TRBJ1-5, the V gene TRBV4-3, with 8 nucleotides matching TRBD1. This CDR3 comprises 18 residues. The ends lost 0 bases at V and 2 bases at J; junction bases unmatched: 9. Germline V gives CDR1 LGHNA, CDR2 YSLEER. In DNA, the CDR3 is TGCGCCAGCAGCCAAGATGTCCCAGGGGGCGATGGCAATCAGCCCCAGCATTTT. Encoded protein: CASSQDVPGGDGNQPQHF.

This clonotype was found many times. This chain uses TRBV2 with TRBJ2-1; 10 bases are shared with TRBD2. CDR3 length equals 18 residues. Trimming at V came to 3 bases and at J to 0 bases, leaving 8 bases not matched to a gene. Germline-derived CDR1 and CDR2 are SNHLY and FYNNEI. CDR3 in DNA: TGTGCCAGCAGTGACAGTCAAGCGGGAGGGTCCTCCTACAATGAGCAGTTCTTC. It yields the protein CASSDSQAGGSSYNEQFF.

This CDR3 reads CASSLVSSGYNEQFF. In DNA form, the CDR3 reads TGTGCCAGCAGCTTAGTTTCTAGCGGGTACAATGAGCAGTTCTTC. This rearrangement joins TRBV7-7 to TRBJ2-1; 8 nucleotides line up with TRBD2. The CDR3 consists of 15 residues. Germline V gene sequence: CDR1 SSHAT, CDR2 FNYEAQ (reference sequence). The V segment lost 1 base and the J segment 4 bases; nucleotides outside the gene matches: 3.